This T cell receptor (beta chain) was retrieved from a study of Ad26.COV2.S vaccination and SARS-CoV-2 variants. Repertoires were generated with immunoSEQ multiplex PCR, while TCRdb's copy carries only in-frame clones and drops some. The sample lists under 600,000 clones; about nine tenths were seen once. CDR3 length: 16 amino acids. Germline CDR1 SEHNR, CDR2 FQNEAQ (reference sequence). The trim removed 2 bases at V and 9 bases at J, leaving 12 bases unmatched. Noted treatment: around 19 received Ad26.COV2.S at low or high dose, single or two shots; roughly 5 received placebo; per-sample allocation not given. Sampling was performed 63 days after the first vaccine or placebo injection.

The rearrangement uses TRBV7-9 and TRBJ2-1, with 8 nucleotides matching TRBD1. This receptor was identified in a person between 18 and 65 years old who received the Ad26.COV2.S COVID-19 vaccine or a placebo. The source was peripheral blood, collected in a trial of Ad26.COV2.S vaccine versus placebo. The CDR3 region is CASSLTPSGQGFEQFF. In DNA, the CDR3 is TGTGCCAGCAGCTTAACACCGTCCGGACAGGGATTTGAGCAGTTCTTC.